What follows are 27 T cell receptor beta chains derived from one specimen sequenced in a study of sequential checkpoint blockade in melanoma. Treatment reported: randomized to nivolumab then ipilimumab (arm A) or the reverse (arm B). The data were produced by immunoSEQ multiplex PCR, yet TCRdb's version contains in-frame clones alone and is incomplete. The repertoire consists of about 6,200 clones, with approximately 50% occurring once and the leading ten covering 45% to 55%. Specimen: CD8+ T cells sorted from blood (inferred from file names), collected from a patient given nivolumab and ipilimumab in sequence. All receptors come from a human donor with melanoma.

The rearrangement joins TRBV19 to TRBJ1-5; TRBD1 aligns across 8 bases. Germline CDR1 is LNHDA and CDR2 is SQIVND (reference sequence). The CDR3 sequence is 17 residues long. J lost 1 base, V lost 4 bases, and 9 bases had no gene match. The CDR3 nucleotides read TGTGCCAGTAGTAACTCGAGACAGGGGAAAAGCAATCAGCCCCAGCATTTT. Translating it yields CASSNSRQGKSNQPQHF.

V gene TRBV6-4 combines with J gene TRBJ2-5; 8 bases line up with TRBD2. This CDR3 spans 16 amino acids. V lost 6 bases and J lost 5; bases outside the gene matches: 14. Germline V CDR1 and CDR2: MRHNA, SNTAGT. CDR3 nucleotides: TGTGCCAGCAGACCCACCAGCGGGGGAACGAGGGAGACCCAGTACTTC. This translates into CASRPTSGGTRETQYF.

The CDR3 loop is CASSPPGGDEQFF. DNA for the CDR3: TGCGCCAGCAGCCCTCCCGGGGGGGATGAGCAGTTCTTC. This chain connects TRBV4-3 to TRBJ2-1; 8 bases map to TRBD2. Germline V gives CDR1 LGHNA, CDR2 YSLEER. Trimming removed 4 bases from V and 8 bases from J; junction bases left unmatched: 4. CDR3 size: 13 residues.

This clone was counted between two and nine times. V gene TRBV4-3 combines with J gene TRBJ2-5; the D gene is possibly TRBD2 (8 bases). V dropped 3 bases and J dropped 2 bases, with 19 bases sitting between them. The CDR3 sequence is 17 residues long. CDR1 LGHNA and CDR2 YSLEER come from the germline V gene. The CDR3 reads CASSQIGGGRGQETQYF. CDR3 in DNA: TGCGCCAGCAGCCAGATCGGGGGGGGCAGGGGGCAAGAGACCCAGTACTTC.

The rearrangement uses TRBV11-3 and TRBJ2-1, with 11 bases fitting TRBD2. Trimming removed 3 bases from V and 7 bases from J; junction bases left unmatched: 5. This CDR3 has 15 residues. From germline, CDR1 is SGHNT and CDR2 YENEEA. The CDR3 nucleotides are TGTGCCAGCAGCTTCACTAGCGGGAGCCTAAATGAGCAGTTCTTC. Translation gives CASSFTSGSLNEQFF.

This chain uses TRBV28 with TRBJ2-1, with a tentative D call TRBD1 (5 bases). V lost 5 bases, J lost 0 bases, and 17 bases lay in between. CDR3 size: 17 residues. Germline V gene lookup returns CDR1 MDHEN and CDR2 SYDVKM. CDR3 protein: CASSPLNQGRSYNEQFF. CDR3 DNA sequence: TGTGCCAGCAGTCCCTTAAATCAGGGCCGCTCCTACAATGAGCAGTTCTTC.

This clone was seen a single time. This chain connects TRBV27 to TRBJ2-3, with TRBD1 matching 11 bases. This CDR3 spans 15 amino acids. The germline CDR1 and CDR2 sequences are MNHEY and SMNVEV (reference sequence). Trimming cost V 8 bases and J 6 bases; bases outside gene matches: 10. The CDR3 nucleotides read TGTGCCAGCGGGAAAGGACAGGGGGCGGGGGATACGCAGTATTTT. Encoded protein: CASGKGQGAGDTQYF.

The rearrangement links TRBV28 to TRBJ2-1; 11 bases line up with TRBD2. The CDR3 totals 18 residues. Germline V gene lookup returns CDR1 MDHEN and CDR2 SYDVKM. The trim removed 3 bases at V and 4 bases at J, leaving 11 bases unmatched. The CDR3 sequence: CASSLVLTSGGPYNEQFF. CDR3 DNA: TGTGCCAGCAGTTTGGTACTTACTAGCGGGGGACCTTACAATGAGCAGTTCTTC.

V usage is TRBV9 and J usage is TRBJ2-1, with 8 bases matching TRBD1. Germline V gene lookup returns CDR1 SGDLS and CDR2 YYNGEE. This CDR3 is 15 amino acids long. V shed 4 bases and J 4 bases; nucleotides not matched to a gene: 7. The CDR3 loop reads CASSKDRGGYNEQFF. The CDR3 DNA reads TGTGCCAGCAGCAAAGACAGGGGCGGGTACAATGAGCAGTTCTTC. The variable domain in full, completed from reference TRBV9 and TRBJ2-1, reads DSGVTQTPKHLITATGQRVTLRCSPRSGDLSVYWYQQSLDQGLQFLIQYYNGEERAKGNILERFSAQQFPDLHSELNLSSLELGDSALYFCASSKDRGGYNEQFFGPGTRLTVL.

The V and J genes are TRBV19 and TRBJ1-1; D unclear. Looked up from germline, CDR1 is LNHDA and CDR2 is SQIVND (reference sequence). This CDR3 contains 13 residues. V was trimmed by 7 bases and J by 1 base, leaving 10 bases between them. Here the CDR3 reads CASTLGWNTEAFF. DNA for the CDR3: TGTGCCAGTACCCTAGGTTGGAACACTGAAGCTTTCTTT.

CDR3 loop: CASSLSRRNEQFF. The CDR3 DNA is TGTGCCAGCAGTTTATCCCGTCGGAATGAGCAGTTCTTC. The chain joins TRBV27 to TRBJ2-1; D gene ambiguous. There are 13 residues in the CDR3. The V gene lost 0 bases and the J gene lost 7 bases, with 7 bases spanning the gap. CDR1 is MNHEY and CDR2 is SMNVEV in the germline V gene (reference sequence).

This clone is deemed medium-sized. This chain uses TRBV23-1 with TRBJ1-2; 7 nucleotides match TRBD1. TRBV23-1 is designated an ORF whose function remains uncertain. V was clipped by 2 bases and J by 1 base; unmatched bases: 7. The CDR3 extends over 16 amino acids. CDR3: CASSQPDRPHNYGYTF. The DNA for the CDR3 is TGCGCCAGCAGTCAACCGGACAGGCCCCATAACTATGGCTACACCTTC.

This clone occurred a few times. The chain combines TRBV9 with TRBJ2-2, with D perhaps matching TRBD1 (5 bases). The V end lost 9 bases, the J end lost 4 bases, and 16 bases lay between the germline ends. The CDR3 has 14 amino acids. Germline CDR1 reads SGDLS; CDR2 reads YYNGEE. As DNA, the CDR3 is TGTGCCACCCAGGGTAATAGTTTCACCGGGGAGCTGTTTTTT. This encodes CATQGNSFTGELFF. The entire variable domain, with the rest obtained from reference TRBV9 and TRBJ2-2, is as follows: DSGVTQTPKHLITATGQRVTLRCSPRSGDLSVYWYQQSLDQGLQFLIQYYNGEERAKGNILERFSAQQFPDLHSELNLSSLELGDSALYFCATQGNSFTGELFFGEGSRLTVL.

This clone has just a few counts. This chain links TRBV6-5 with TRBJ2-7; D is possibly TRBD1 (6 bases). Trimming cost V 8 bases and J 4 bases, with 12 bases left between them. The germline V gene has CDR1 MNHEY and CDR2 SVGAGI. This CDR3 has 12 residues. CDR3 region: CASEDSKYEQYF. The CDR3 DNA is TGTGCCAGCGAGGACAGCAAATACGAGCAGTACTTC.

This clone occurred a few times. The chain uses TRBV7-2 and TRBJ2-5, with 7 bases fitting TRBD2. With 4 bases clipped from V and 2 bases from J, the junction kept 13 bases outside the gene matches. Per germline, CDR1 SGHTA and CDR2 FQGNSA. The CDR3 consists of 17 residues. CDR3 loop: CASSSLAGVRGQETQYF. CDR3 coding DNA: TGTGCCAGCAGCTCCCTCGCGGGAGTTCGGGGGCAAGAGACCCAGTACTTC.

This chain connects TRBV4-2 to TRBJ2-2; unclear D gene. In germline, CDR1 is LGHNA, CDR2 YNFKEQ. CDR3 length: 16 amino acids. Trimming shortened V by 0 bases and J by 3 bases, and 11 bases separated the two germline ends. The CDR3 bases are TGTGCCAGCAGCCAAGACCGATGGTCGGACACCGGGGAGCTGTTTTTT. Its protein product is CASSQDRWSDTGELFF.

The rearrangement joins TRBV5-5 to TRBJ1-2; D is undetermined. From germline, CDR1 is SGHKS and CDR2 YYEKEE (reference sequence). The CDR3 is 14 amino acids. The V and J ends lost 0 bases and 3 bases respectively, with 9 bases between them. The CDR3 region is CASSLVSPDYGYTF. In DNA form, the CDR3 reads TGTGCCAGCAGCTTGGTCAGTCCCGACTATGGCTACACCTTC.

This clone has a single count. This chain connects TRBV9 to TRBJ2-1; 9 bases fit TRBD1. After removal of 0 bases from V and 9 bases from J, the junction contained 7 bases not matched to a gene. Germline assignment: CDR1 SGDLS and CDR2 YYNGEE. The CDR3 runs 15 residues. The CDR3 sequence: CASSVVRDRVGEQFF. The DNA of the CDR3 is TGTGCCAGCAGCGTAGTAAGGGACAGGGTCGGTGAGCAGTTCTTC.

CDR3 nucleotides: TGTGCCAGCCATGACGGCGGAGACTACAATGAGCAGTTCTTC. Its protein product is CASHDGGDYNEQFF. The V and J genes are TRBV19 and TRBJ2-1; D is uncertain. Germline CDR1 and CDR2: LNHDA and SQIVND (reference sequence). There are 14 residues in the CDR3. V lost 9 bases and J 3 bases, leaving 15 bases between the germline ends.

The chain carries TRBV4-1 and TRBJ2-3; TRBD2 matches 11 bases. The V segment lost 2 bases and the J segment 0 bases; nucleotides outside the gene matches: 7. Germline CDR1 is MGHRA and CDR2 is YSYEKL. The CDR3 covers 18 residues. The CDR3 region has the DNA TGCGCCAGCAGCCAACATAGCGGGGGGGTACCTAGCACAGATACGCAGTATTTT. It translates to CASSQHSGGVPSTDTQYF.

The gene calls are TRBV5-5 and TRBJ2-5, with 11 bases matching TRBD2. This CDR3 spans 15 amino acids. Germline V gives CDR1 SGHKS, CDR2 YYEKEE (reference sequence). J gave up 5 bases and V 5 bases, and 8 bases lay outside the gene matches. Here the CDR3 DNA reads TGTGCCAGCAGTTCTAGCGGGGGGTCCAAGGAGACCCAGTACTTC. Translating gives CASSSSGGSKETQYF.

This clone was counted a few times. This chain connects TRBV7-9 to TRBJ2-7; D not resolved. Germline CDR1 is SEHNR and CDR2 is FQNEAQ (reference sequence). V lost 5 bases and J 2 bases, leaving 13 bases between the germline ends. The CDR3 is 14 residues long. DNA of the CDR3: TGTGCCAGCAGCCGTTACGGTCCAACCTACGAGCAGTACTTC. The encoded protein is CASSRYGPTYEQYF.

The chain carries TRBV4-1 and TRBJ2-3; 10 nucleotides align to TRBD2. This CDR3 is 17 amino acids long. V shed 1 base and J 2 bases; nucleotides not matched to a gene: 6. In germline, CDR1 is MGHRA, CDR2 YSYEKL. CDR3 nucleotides: TGCGCCAGCAGCCAAGGGAGCGGGGGGGTGTTCACAGATACGCAGTATTTT. This sequence encodes CASSQGSGGVFTDTQYF.

J is TRBJ2-6 and V is TRBV9, with 12 bases fitting TRBD2. J gave up 2 bases and V 7 bases, and 1 base lay outside the gene matches. This CDR3 is 15 amino acids long. The germline CDR1 and CDR2 sequences are SGDLS and YYNGEE. The CDR3 coding sequence is TGTGCCAGCGGACTAGCGGGAACTGGGGCCAACGTCCTGACTTTC. Protein: CASGLAGTGANVLTF.

The rearrangement links TRBV27 to TRBJ2-5; D not resolved. The J call could be wrong; TRBJ2-7 is a better fit for the DNA end. This CDR3 region has 13 residues. Germline CDR1 is MNHEY and CDR2 is SMNVEV (reference sequence). DNA for the CDR3: TGTGCCAGCAGAATCGGAGAATCCTACGAGCAGTACTTC. This translates into CASRIGESYEQYF.

The gene calls are TRBV27 and TRBJ2-7; tentatively, D is TRBD1 (6 bases). V lost 6 bases, J lost 2 bases, and 8 bases lay in between. Germline assignment: CDR1 MNHEY and CDR2 SMNVEV (reference sequence). The CDR3 has 12 amino acids. The CDR3 reads CASRGTPYEQYF. CDR3 DNA sequence: TGTGCCAGCAGAGGGACACCCTACGAGCAGTACTTC.

This chain joins TRBV5-1 and TRBJ1-5; no definite D call. This CDR3 region has 13 residues. The V gene's germline CDR1 is SGHRS and CDR2 YFSETQ. Trimming took 0 bases from V and 5 from J, leaving 6 bases between them. The CDR3 is CASSLDGYQPQHF. As DNA, the CDR3 is TGCGCCAGCAGCTTGGACGGTTATCAGCCCCAGCATTTT.